Shown below are 26 T cell receptor beta chains from a single sample sequenced in a study of blood T cell repertoires in COVID-19. Sequenced by immunoSEQ multiplex PCR; TCRdb stores in-frame clones only, minus some. Here the sample spans 200,000 to 250,000 clones, 65% to 85% being singletons. The sequenced sample consisted of PBMCs or T cells enriched from blood (not recorded which). The receptors shown here come from a woman in her thirties or forties who had recovered from COVID-19.

The V and J genes are TRBV30 and TRBJ1-2, with D hard to call. CDR1 and CDR2 (germline): GTSNPN, SVGIG (reference sequence). The CDR3 has 13 residues. Trimming took 0 bases from V and 5 from J, leaving 10 bases between them. CDR3 amino acids: CAWSVRREYGYTF. The DNA for the CDR3 is TGTGCCTGGAGTGTACGGAGGGAGTATGGCTACACCTTC.

The V gene is TRBV5-1, the J gene TRBJ2-3; TRBD2 matches at 7 bases. Trimming at V came to 3 bases and at J to 2 bases, leaving 6 bases not matched to a gene. Per the germline V gene, CDR1 is SGHRS and CDR2 is YFSETQ. The CDR3 is 15 residues long. DNA of the CDR3: TGCGCCAGCAGCTCGAGGGACTACACCACAGATACGCAGTATTTT. Residues: CASSSRDYTTDTQYF.

The DNA of the CDR3 is TGTGCCAGTAGACCGGGACAGGGGGCTGTTAGGGGCCCCTACGAGCAGTACTTC. Amino acids: CASRPGQGAVRGPYEQYF. This chain uses TRBV19 with TRBJ2-7; 12 nucleotides agree with TRBD1. CDR1 is LNHDA, CDR2 SQIVND, per germline (reference sequence). The J segment lost 2 bases and the V segment lost 6 bases, leaving 14 bases of the junction unmatched. The length of the CDR3 is 18 residues.

The gene calls are TRBV6-5 and TRBJ1-5, with D tentatively TRBD1 (5 bases). V was cut by 6 bases and J by 1 base, with 13 bases left in between. The germline V gene has CDR1 MNHEY and CDR2 SVGAGI. This CDR3 has 15 amino acids. In DNA, the CDR3 is TGTGCCAGCAGCCAGGGCCTTAACAGCAATCAGCCCCAGCATTTT. Its translation: CASSQGLNSNQPQHF.

The V and J genes are TRBV19 and TRBJ2-2; a possible D gene is TRBD1 (5 bases). With 4 bases removed from V and 7 bases from J, the gap between germline ends came to 19 bases. The germline gives CDR1 LNHDA, CDR2 SQIVND (reference sequence). The CDR3 runs 16 residues. The CDR3, as DNA: TGTGCCAGTAGTAGGGTTTTGGGGCAGGGCAGCGGGGAGCTGTTTTTT. It specifies CASSRVLGQGSGELFF.

V and J are TRBV11-2 and TRBJ2-3; TRBD2 matches at 12 bases. V shed 6 bases, J shed 4 bases, and the junction held 11 bases outside the gene matches. The CDR3 is 17 residues long. Germline loops: CDR1 SGHAT, CDR2 FQNNGV. The DNA for the CDR3 is TGTGCCAGCAGTTACCGTCCTAGCGGGAGGGTCCCAGATACGCAGTATTTT. Protein: CASSYRPSGRVPDTQYF.

CDR3 region: CASGLPVGQPLGNTGELFF. CDR3 DNA: TGTGCTAGTGGTTTGCCGGTGGGACAGCCCCTGGGGAACACCGGGGAGCTGTTTTTT. This chain uses TRBV12-5 with TRBJ2-2; 7 positions agree with TRBD1. Per germline, CDR1 LGHNT and CDR2 FRNRAP. This CDR3 spans 19 amino acids. J lost 1 base, V lost 2 bases, and 13 bases had no gene match.

The chain employs TRBV28 and TRBJ1-6; D is ambiguous. CDR3 length: 16 residues. Germline CDR1 is MDHEN and CDR2 is SYDVKM. V lost 0 bases to trimming and J lost 10 bases, with 16 bases between them. The CDR3 DNA reads as TGTGCCAGCAGTTTATGGTCCGGGGTTAGTCGGTCACCCCTCCACTTT. It translates to CASSLWSGVSRSPLHF.

This clone was picked up one time. The V call is TRBV12-3 or TRBV12-4, the J call TRBJ2-1; D is perhaps TRBD2 (6 bases). This CDR3 contains 13 residues. The germline V and J ends were trimmed by 3 bases and 3 bases, with 6 bases remaining between them. CDR3 nucleotides: TGTGCCAGCAGTTTCGGGAGCTACAATGAGCAGTTCTTC. It is translated as CASSFGSYNEQFF.

This chain joins TRBV5-1 and TRBJ1-2, with 7 bases aligning to TRBD1. The CDR3 length is 13 residues. J lost 6 bases, V lost 1 base, and 3 bases had no gene match. Looked up from germline, CDR1 is SGHRS and CDR2 is YFSETQ. As DNA, the CDR3 is TGCGCCAGCAGCTTGAACAGGGGAGATGGCTACACCTTC. Translation: CASSLNRGDGYTF.

The rearrangement links TRBV5-1 to TRBJ2-2; 9 bases fit TRBD2. CDR3 length equals 19 residues. CDR1 SGHRS and CDR2 YFSETQ come from the germline V gene. J was trimmed by 5 bases and V by 0 bases; bases with no gene match: 14. As DNA, the CDR3 is TGCGCCAGCAGCTTGGAGGGTAGCGGGAGTCTCAGGGGTACCGGGGAGCTGTTTTTT. It encodes CASSLEGSGSLRGTGELFF.

This clone showed up just a few times. This chain uses TRBV5-1 with TRBJ1-1; D gene unclear. The CDR3 contains 15 residues. Germline CDR1 SGHRS, CDR2 YFSETQ. Trimming removed 0 bases from V and 4 bases from J, with 13 bases in between. As DNA, the CDR3 is TGCGCCAGCAGCTTGGAACCGGGAAAGAGCACTGAAGCTTTCTTT. It specifies CASSLEPGKSTEAFF.

About this clone itself: This same CDR3 is encoded by further DNA sequences in the sample. V gene TRBV29-1 combines with J gene TRBJ1-2; D is ambiguous. The CDR3 covers 11 residues. Looked up from germline, CDR1 is SQVTM and CDR2 is ANQGSEA. The V end lost 4 bases, the J end lost 3 bases, and 6 bases lay between the germline ends. CDR3 loop: CSVAGDYGYTF. The CDR3 coding sequence is TGCAGCGTTGCGGGTGACTATGGCTACACCTTC.

V gene TRBV6-5 combines with J gene TRBJ1-1; D call uncertain. Germline-derived CDR1 and CDR2 are MNHEY and SVGAGI. The CDR3 is made up of 11 amino acids. V was trimmed by 4 bases and J by 3 bases, leaving 3 bases between them. For the CDR3, the DNA is TGTGCCAGCAGTTCTCACACTGAAGCTTTCTTT. Amino acids: CASSSHTEAFF.

The genes are TRBV28 and TRBJ2-5; weak D call: TRBD1 (5 bases). Germline CDR1 and CDR2: MDHEN and SYDVKM. The CDR3 runs 13 residues. V lost 7 bases and J lost 2, with 11 bases in between. For the CDR3, the DNA is TGTGCCAGCATGCGGACACAGCAAGAGACCCAGTACTTC. This gives the protein CASMRTQQETQYF.

The chain uses TRBV5-1 and TRBJ2-1; D is possibly TRBD2 (5 bases). Germline-derived CDR1 and CDR2 are SGHRS and YFSETQ. The CDR3 consists of 14 residues. Trimming took off 4 bases at V and 10 bases at J, with 18 bases between the two ends. CDR3 DNA sequence: TGCGCCAGCAGCCCCGAAGGAGGACTTGGGGAGCAGTTCTTC. Its translation is CASSPEGGLGEQFF. The variable domain in full, with the rest retrieved from reference TRBV5-1 and TRBJ2-1, is KAGVTQTPRYLIKTRGQQVTLSCSPISGHRSVSWYQQTPGQGLQFLFEYFSETQRNKGNFPGRFSGRQFSNSRSEMNVSTLELGDSALYLCASSPEGGLGEQFFGPGTRLTVL.

The J gene is TRBJ1-1, the V gene TRBV24-1, with 9 bases fitting TRBD1. Germline assignment: CDR1 KGHDR and CDR2 SFDVKD. This CDR3 is built from 19 residues. After removal of 8 bases from V and 11 bases from J, the junction contained 29 bases not matched to a gene. The CDR3 spells CATTLWGGTGNVRRFWAFF. As DNA, the CDR3 is TGTGCCACCACCCTATGGGGGGGGACAGGGAATGTCAGACGGTTCTGGGCTTTCTTT.

CDR3 in amino acids: CASSWGGTEQYF. The CDR3 DNA reads as TGTGCCAGCAGTTGGGGAGGGACCGAGCAGTACTTC. V and J are TRBV27 and TRBJ2-7, with 7 bases aligning to TRBD2. Germline CDR1 is MNHEY and CDR2 is SMNVEV (reference sequence). J gave up 6 bases and V 4 bases, and 3 bases lay outside the gene matches. The CDR3 spans 12 residues.

The V gene is TRBV6-5, the J gene TRBJ1-1; D gene uncertain. CDR3 length equals 13 residues. V lost 2 bases and J lost 1, with 5 bases in between. Germline-derived CDR1 and CDR2 are MNHEY and SVGAGI. CDR3 bases: TGTGCCAGCAGTTACGCGGAGAACACTGAAGCTTTCTTT. It is translated as CASSYAENTEAFF.

V usage is TRBV11-2 and J usage is TRBJ1-1; D possibly corresponds to TRBD1 (5 bases). Trimming left V 6 bases short and J 5 bases short, with 13 bases between. The CDR3 totals 13 residues. CDR1 SGHAT and CDR2 FQNNGV come from the germline V gene. The CDR3 coding sequence is TGTGCCAGCAGGGTCGGAGGGGCGACTGAAGCTTTCTTT. Translated: CASRVGGATEAFF. The full variable domain, in which reference TRBV11-2 and TRBJ1-1 provide the parts outside the CDR3, is EAGVAQSPRYKIIEKRQSVAFWCNPISGHATLYWYQQILGQGPKLLIQFQNNGVVDDSQLPKDRFSAERLKGVDSTLKIQPAKLEDSAVYLCASRVGGATEAFFGQGTRLTVV.

The chain couples TRBV29-1 to TRBJ1-1; 10 bases agree with TRBD1. This CDR3 spans 14 amino acids. V dropped 6 bases and J dropped 4; count of bases not matched to a gene: 8. Germline loops: CDR1 SQVTM, CDR2 ANQGSEA. The CDR3 reads CSVNPGQGSTEAFF. In nucleotides, the CDR3 is TGCAGCGTCAACCCGGGACAGGGGAGCACTGAAGCTTTCTTT.

The CDR3 protein is CASSPSRLATYNEQFF. CDR3 nucleotides: TGTGCCAGCTCACCGTCTAGACTAGCGACGTACAATGAGCAGTTCTTC. The chain employs TRBV18 and TRBJ2-1, with TRBD2 identical over 8 bases. Germline V CDR1 and CDR2: KGHSH, LQKENI. This CDR3 is built from 16 residues. Trimming took 3 bases from V and 4 from J; bases not matched to a gene: 8.

This sequence joins TRBV7-3 and TRBJ2-2, with D possibly TRBD2 on 6 matching bases. The CDR3 length is 15 residues. The V gene's germline CDR1 is SGHTA and CDR2 FQGTGA. V gave up 1 base and J gave up 5 bases, with 11 bases separating them. For the CDR3, the DNA is TGTGCCAGCAGCTTAAACCCCGGGGGAACCGGGGAGCTGTTTTTT. Protein sequence: CASSLNPGGTGELFF.

The V gene is TRBV7-8, the J gene TRBJ1-5; D not resolved. This CDR3 spans 12 amino acids. The ends were cut back, 5 bases at V and 7 bases at J, with 9 bases in the middle. Germline values: CDR1 SGHVS, CDR2 FQNEAQ. CDR3 DNA sequence: TGTGCCAGCAGCCTCTCGACACAGCCCCAGCATTTT. Translating it yields CASSLSTQPQHF.

This CDR3 reads CASSLGGGRWGETQYF. CDR3 bases: TGTGCCAGCAGCTTAGGGGGCGGTCGGTGGGGAGAGACCCAGTACTTC. The chain carries TRBV7-2 and TRBJ2-5; D might be TRBD1 (5 bases). CDR3 length: 16 amino acids. V lost 1 base and J 4 bases, leaving 16 bases between the germline ends. The V gene's germline CDR1 is SGHTA and CDR2 FQGNSA.

This clone was seen a few times. This chain uses TRBV18 with TRBJ2-7, with 8 bases matching TRBD1. Germline CDR1 reads KGHSH; CDR2 reads LQKENI. The CDR3 has 15 residues. V was clipped by 0 bases and J by 7 bases; unmatched bases: 8. CDR3 nucleotide sequence: TGTGCCAGCTCACCACCAGGGACAGGAGCCGGGGAGCAGTACTTC. Its protein is CASSPPGTGAGEQYF.